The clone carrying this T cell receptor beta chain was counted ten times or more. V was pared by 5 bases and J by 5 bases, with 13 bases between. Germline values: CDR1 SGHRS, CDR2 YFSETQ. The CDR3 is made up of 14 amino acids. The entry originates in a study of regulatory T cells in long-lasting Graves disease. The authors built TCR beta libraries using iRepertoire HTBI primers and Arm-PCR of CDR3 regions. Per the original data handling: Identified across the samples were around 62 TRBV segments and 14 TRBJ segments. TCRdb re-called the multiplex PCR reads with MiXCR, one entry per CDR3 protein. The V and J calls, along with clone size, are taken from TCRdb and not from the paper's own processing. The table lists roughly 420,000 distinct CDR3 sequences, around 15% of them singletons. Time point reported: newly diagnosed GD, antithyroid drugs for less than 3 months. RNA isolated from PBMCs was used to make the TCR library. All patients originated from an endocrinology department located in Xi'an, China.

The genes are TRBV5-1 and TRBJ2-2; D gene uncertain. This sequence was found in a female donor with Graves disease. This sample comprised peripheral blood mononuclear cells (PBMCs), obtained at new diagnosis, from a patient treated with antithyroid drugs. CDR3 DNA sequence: TGCGCCAGCAGACAAAACCAGCGAACCGGGGAGCTGTTTTTT. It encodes CASRQNQRTGELFF.